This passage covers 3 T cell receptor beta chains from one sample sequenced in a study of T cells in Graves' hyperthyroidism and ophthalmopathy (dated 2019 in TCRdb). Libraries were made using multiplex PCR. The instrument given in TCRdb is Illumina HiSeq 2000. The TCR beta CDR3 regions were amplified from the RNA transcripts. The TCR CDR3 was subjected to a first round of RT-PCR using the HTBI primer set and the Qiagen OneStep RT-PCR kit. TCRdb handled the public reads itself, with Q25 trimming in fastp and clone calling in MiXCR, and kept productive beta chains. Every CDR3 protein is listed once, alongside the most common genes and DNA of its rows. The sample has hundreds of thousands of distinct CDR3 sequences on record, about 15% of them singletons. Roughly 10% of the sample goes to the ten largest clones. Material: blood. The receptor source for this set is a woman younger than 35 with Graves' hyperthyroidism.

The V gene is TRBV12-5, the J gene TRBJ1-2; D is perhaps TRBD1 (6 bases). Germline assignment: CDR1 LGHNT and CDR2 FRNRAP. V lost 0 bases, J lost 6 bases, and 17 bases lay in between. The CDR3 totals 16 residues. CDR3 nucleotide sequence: TGTGCTAGTGGTTTGGTCCTGGGACAACTCGTGGATGGCTACACCTTC. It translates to CASGLVLGQLVDGYTF.

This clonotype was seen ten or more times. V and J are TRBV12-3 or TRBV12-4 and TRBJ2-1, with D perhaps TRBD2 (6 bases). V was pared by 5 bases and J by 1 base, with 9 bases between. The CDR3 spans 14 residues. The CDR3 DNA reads TGTGCCAGCAGTCCTAGCGTGTCCTACAATGAGCAGTTCTTC. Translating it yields CASSPSVSYNEQFF.

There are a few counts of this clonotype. The CDR3 is CAWRGGTGGFNEQFF. The CDR3 coding sequence is TGTGCCTGGAGAGGGGGGACAGGGGGTTTCAATGAGCAGTTCTTC. The chain couples TRBV30 to TRBJ2-1; 11 bases match TRBD1. With V trimmed by 3 bases and J by 6 bases, 7 bases remained unmatched. Germline CDR1 GTSNPN, CDR2 SVGIG (reference sequence). CDR3 length equals 15 residues.